This entry is about one T cell receptor (beta chain). Antigen unknown. Germline loops: CDR1 SGHRS, CDR2 YFSETQ. This CDR3 has 17 amino acids. The V and J ends lost 0 bases and 1 base, in that order; junction bases with no gene match: 4. The sample is drawn from a study of cytomegalovirus exposure and HLA in healthy donors. Overall study findings and caveats: Associated with cytomegalovirus, according to the listing, were 170 or so TCR beta chains. V- and J-gene trimming of TCR beta was linked (in a later analysis) to a missense DCLRE1C variant. In a later analysis, HLA-associated beta chains showed higher expansion and lower generation probabilities than comparable chains.

Researchers ran the PCR with 60 Vbeta and 13 Jbeta primers. The data were produced by immunoSEQ multiplex PCR, yet TCRdb's version contains in-frame clones alone and is incomplete. The data show around 130,000 clones, roughly four fifths seen once. Sequencing used PBMCs. The source is a boy under 18 in good health and CMV-seronegative. The V call is TRBV5-1, the J call TRBJ1-3; 10 bases align to TRBD1. The CDR3 coding sequence is TGCGCCAGCAGCTTGGGCGGGACAGGGGCTTCTGGAAACACCATATATTTT. This translates into CASSLGGTGASGNTIYF.